These T cell receptor beta chains were read from a single sample in a study of molecular identifiers for immune sequencing clone quantification. TCRdb fed the PCR reads into MiXCR, producing one record per CDR3 protein. Here the sample spans under 650,000 distinct CDR3 sequences, about 20% being singletons. The sample taken for sequencing was naive CD8+ T cells from blood, with Jurkat cell RNA spiked in. Receptor source: a human donor in good health. Some libraries in this study had Jurkat cell RNA spiked in. Each CDR3 is given with its conserved first and last residue. The D gene is left open where the match is weak. Clone size is stated in some rows and not others, as once, few, many or a class when expanded.

>TRBV27|TRBJ2-2|many|TRBD2
CASTIGGGRYTGELFF
TGTGCCAGCACTATTGGGGGAGGGCGGTACACCGGGGAGCTGTTTTTT
>TRBV21-1|TRBJ1-2|few|NA
CASSLRDKENFNYGYTF
TGTGCCAGCAGCCTCCGGGACAAAGAAAACTTTAACTATGGCTACACCTTC
>TRBV13|TRBJ2-7|NA|TRBD1
CASGQSSYEQYF
TGTGCCTCGGGACAGAGCTCCTACGAGCAGTACTTC
>TRBV5-1|TRBJ2-2|few|TRBD1
CASSPDRVNTGELFF
TGCGCCAGCAGCCCGGACAGGGTGAACACCGGGGAGCTGTTTTTT
>TRBV6-5|TRBJ2-1|NA|NA
CASSPSTSVNEQFF
TGTGCCAGCAGTCCCTCGACTAGTGTCAATGAGCAGTTCTTC
>TRBV6-5|TRBJ2-1|few|TRBD2
CASSLSGGAGNEQFF
TGTGCCAGCAGTCTAAGCGGGGGGGCAGGTAATGAGCAGTTCTTC
>TRBV6-5|TRBJ2-3|many|TRBD2
CASSPLLAGGSTDTQYF
TGTGCCAGCAGTCCACTTCTAGCGGGGGGTAGCACAGATACGCAGTATTTT
>TRBV20-1|TRBJ2-7|many|NA
CSARDEEGQSYEQYF
TGCAGTGCTAGAGATGAAGAGGGGCAATCCTACGAGCAGTACTTC
>TRBV3-1|TRBJ2-7|many|NA
CASSSRGEGDEQYF
TGTGCCAGCAGCTCAAGGGGGGAGGGGGACGAGCAGTACTTC
>TRBV6-2/TRBV6-3|TRBJ1-1|many|NA
CASSYSGHTEAFF
TGTGCCAGCAGTTACTCAGGGCACACTGAAGCTTTCTTT
>TRBV19|TRBJ2-3|NA|TRBD2
CASSNAWTSPDTDTLYF
TGTGCCAGTAGTAACGCCTGGACTAGCCCTGACACAGATACGCTGTATTTT
>TRBV20-1|TRBJ2-3|many|TRBD2
CSTLASGTRRGTDTQYF
TGCAGTACGTTGGCTAGCGGCACCCGGAGAGGCACAGATACGCAGTATTTT
>TRBV5-3|TRBJ1-1|NA|NA
CASNWENTEAFF
TGTGCCAGCAACTGGGAGAACACTGAAGCTTTCTTT
>TRBV11-2|TRBJ2-1|NA|TRBD2
CASSLSWDSSGFYNEQLF
TGTGCCAGCAGCTTATCCTGGGACTCTAGCGGGTTCTACAATGAGCAGCTCTTC
>TRBV29-1|TRBJ1-1|many|TRBD1
CSVEDLGVEQGGTEAFF
TGCAGCGTTGAAGATCTTGGGGTGGAACAGGGGGGAACTGAAGCTTTCTTT
>TRBV14|TRBJ2-6|many|NA
CAVRGPGSSGANVLTF
TGTGCCGTCCGGGGTCCCGGAAGCTCTGGGGCCAACGTCCTGACTTTC
>TRBV4-2|TRBJ2-7|few|TRBD2
CASSPRLAGDHEQYF
TGTGCCAGCAGCCCCCGACTAGCGGGAGACCACGAGCAGTACTTC
>TRBV19|TRBJ2-1|NA|NA
CASRDSHHNEQFF
TGTGCCAGTAGGGACAGCCACCACAATGAGCAGTTCTTC
>TRBV30|TRBJ2-7|many|NA
CAWSVGPGYEQYF
TGTGCCTGGAGTGTAGGGCCCGGGTATGAGCAGTACTTC
>TRBV18|TRBJ2-3|many|TRBD2
CASSPGTGTSDPDTQYF
TGTGCCAGCTCACCAGGAACCGGGACTAGCGATCCAGATACGCAGTATTTT
>TRBV10-3|TRBJ2-5|few|TRBD1
CAISDPGQGTETQYF
TGTGCCATCAGTGACCCGGGACAGGGTACGGAGACCCAGTACTTC
>TRBV11-2|TRBJ1-1|many|NA
CASSFTGSDSEAFF
TGTGCCAGCAGCTTCACAGGGTCCGACTCTGAAGCTTTCTTT
>TRBV19|TRBJ1-5|few|NA
CASRPLTGSNQPQHF
TGTGCCAGTAGGCCCCTCACAGGGTCCAATCAGCCCCAGCATTTT
>TRBV5-4|TRBJ2-7|NA|NA
CASSPYGDYYEQYF
TGTGCCAGCAGCCCTTACGGGGATTACTACGAGCAGTACTTC
>TRBV5-4|TRBJ2-1|NA|TRBD2
CASSLVLAGADEQFF
TGTGCCAGCAGCTTGGTACTAGCGGGAGCCGATGAGCAGTTCTTC
>TRBV4-3|TRBJ2-7|many|NA
CASSQGTDTYEQYF
TGCGCCAGCAGCCAAGGGACCGATACCTACGAGCAGTACTTC
>TRBV21-1|TRBJ1-1|many|NA
CASSKGQGTGTEAFF
TGTGCCAGCAGCAAAGGTCAGGGAACGGGCACTGAAGCTTTCTTT
>TRBV11-3|TRBJ2-7|NA|TRBD1
CASSHGTGAQQYF
TGTGCCAGCAGCCACGGGACAGGGGCACAGCAGTACTTC
>TRBV7-2|TRBJ1-1|many|NA
CASSSPSGPTEAFF
TGTGCCAGCAGCTCCCCATCAGGGCCCACTGAAGCTTTCTTT
>TRBV11-3|TRBJ2-7|NA|NA
CASSLDYTYGQYF
TGTGCCAGCAGCTTAGATTATACCTACGGGCAGTACTTC
>TRBV20-1|TRBJ2-1|NA|TRBD2
CSARDLAGDSYNEQFF
TGCAGTGCTAGAGATTTAGCGGGGGACTCCTACAATGAGCAGTTCTTC
>TRBV30|TRBJ1-2|once|NA
CAWSVGQYGYTF
TGTGCCTGGAGTGTAGGCCAGTATGGCTACACCTTC
>TRBV14|TRBJ2-5|many|NA
CASSQNRDSQETQYF
TGTGCCAGCAGCCAGAACAGGGATTCCCAAGAGACCCAGTACTTC
>TRBV28|TRBJ2-5|many|NA
CASSLGGGETQYF
TGTGCCAGCAGTTTGGGGGGCGGCGAGACCCAGTACTTC
>TRBV5-5|TRBJ2-5|NA|NA
CASSPGWLASQETQYF
TGTGCCAGCAGCCCAGGGTGGCTAGCGAGCCAAGAGACCCAGTACTTC
>TRBV30|TRBJ2-3|few|NA
CAWTASASSTDTQYF
TGTGCCTGGACTGCTAGCGCATCTAGCACAGATACGCAGTATTTT